This T cell receptor (beta chain) was profiled in a study of blood T cell repertoires in COVID-19. While infection was still active, Seattle patients were enrolled and then followed longitudinally. Original methodology: By means of reference gene primer amplification, nucleated cell counts were estimated. Using immunoSEQ multiplex PCR, the repertoire was profiled, and TCRdb retains in-frame clones only, with some absent. Clonal size and the V and J genes are those of that table, whereas D and trimming came from the DNA. Of approximately 190,000 clones listed, 82% are singletons. V was pared by 8 bases and J by 6 bases, with 17 bases between. Per the germline V gene, CDR1 is MNHEY and CDR2 is SVGAGI. The CDR3 is 13 amino acids.

The receptor's source is a woman aged 55-69 years with COVID-19, enrolled during active disease. The rearrangement joins TRBV6-5 to TRBJ2-7, with TRBD2 as a possible D gene (5 bases). What was sequenced was peripheral blood. In DNA form, the CDR3 reads TGTGCCAGCTCCACCTCCGGGGTGGGCGAGCAGTACTTC. Translating it yields CASSTSGVGEQYF.